This T cell receptor (beta chain) was sequenced in a study of metastatic and nonmetastatic thyroid tumors. Every patient underwent thyroid surgery untreated. CDR1 is GTSNPN, CDR2 SVGIG, per germline (reference sequence). The germline V and J ends were trimmed by 0 bases and 5 bases, with 14 bases remaining between them. CDR3 size: 14 residues. In the authors' workflow: The study built a papillary thyroid cancer distant-metastasis classifier from CDR3 differences across clinicopathological groups. TCRdb recomputed clones from the PCR reads via MiXCR. The V and J calls here are based on TCRdb, not the publication. The sample lists 84,000 or so clones; approximately 9% were seen once.

This clonotype was obtained from a female donor with papillary thyroid cancer or a benign thyroid nodule (not recorded which). Some clones in this sample may be carry-over from other donors' samples. The V gene is TRBV30, the J gene TRBJ2-7; D is undetermined. Sequences were obtained from blood. The DNA for the CDR3 is TGTGCCTGGAGTGTACTTAGAATCACCAACGAGCAGTACTTC. This gives the protein CAWSVLRITNEQYF.